This T cell receptor (beta chain) stems from a study of CD8 T cells in ankylosing spondylitis. Study-level points and caveats: Matched ankylosing spondylitis synovial fluid reportedly contained a significantly enriched population of disease-linked clones.

This clonotype was counted a few times. Its specificity is unknown. A junction end diverges from the germline sequence, so it may reflect a read error. TCRdb reprocessed the 5' RACE reads with MiXCR, giving one entry per CDR3 protein. This repertoire shows some 200,000 distinct CDR3 sequences, 15% to 20% found once; its top ten account for around 4.5%. The sequenced sample consisted of blood, either unsorted or a sorted T cell fraction (not recorded which). The sequence was collected from a male donor aged 5-29 years with ankylosing spondylitis or in good health (not recorded which).

The CDR3 loop reads CASSLSTSSPTDTQYF. The CDR3 region has the DNA TGTGCCAGCAGTCTATCGACTAGCTCCCCCACAGATACGCAGTATTTT. This chain connects TRBV27 to TRBJ2-3; 7 bases map to TRBD2. CDR1 and CDR2 from the germline V gene are MNHEY and SMNVEV (reference sequence). This CDR3 is built from 16 residues.